The entry below describes one T cell receptor beta chain. The data were produced by immunoSEQ multiplex PCR, yet TCRdb's version contains in-frame clones alone and is incomplete. This table has 90,000 to 120,000 clones, approximately 91% appearing once. The data originate from a study of T cell changes during pregnancy in multiple sclerosis. The CDR3 is made up of 14 amino acids. Germline CDR1 reads SNHLY; CDR2 reads FYNNEI. Trimming cost V 7 bases and J 0 bases, with 12 bases left between them. Specimen: peripheral blood, collected after pregnancy. This receptor was taken from a female donor with multiple sclerosis, enrolled in a pregnancy study. The rearrangement links TRBV2 to TRBJ1-1; tentative D call: TRBD1 (6 bases). In DNA, the CDR3 is TGTGCCAGCACCTCGGGGGGCTTGAACACTGAAGCTTTCTTT. It codes for CASTSGGLNTEAFF.